This passage covers 21 T cell receptor beta chains from one sample sequenced in a study of CD8+CD57+ T cells in acquired aplastic anemia. Previously, flow cytometry had revealed CD8+CD57+ cell expansion in the patients chosen for sequencing. Genomic DNA was employed as the template in profiling TCR beta VDJ and CDR3. TCRdb re-analysed the reads in MiXCR, keeping a single row per CDR3 protein. The sample lists fewer than 300,000 distinct CDR3 sequences; approximately 80% were seen once. The specimen was sorted CD4+, CD8+, or CD8+CD57+ T cells (not recorded which) from PBMCs. The receptors were sampled from a human donor with aplastic anemia.

V usage is TRBV9 and J usage is TRBJ1-2; TRBD1 agrees at 8 bases. This CDR3 has 15 amino acids. Per the germline V gene, CDR1 is SGDLS and CDR2 is YYNGEE. The J segment lost 12 bases and the V segment lost 3 bases, leaving 16 bases of the junction unmatched. CDR3 sequence: CASSDRTGNTGGHTF. CDR3 DNA sequence: TGTGCCAGCAGCGACCGGACAGGGAACACCGGGGGCCACACCTTC.

The gene calls are TRBV20-1 and TRBJ2-7; 8 positions match TRBD2. This CDR3 has 16 residues. Germline V gene data show CDR1 as DFQATT and CDR2 as SNEGSKA (reference sequence). Trimming took 7 bases from V and 0 from J; bases not matched to a gene: 14. CDR3 in DNA: TGCAGTGGACGCACGGGGGGGGGTGATCGCTCCTACGAGCAGTACTTC. Translating it yields CSGRTGGGDRSYEQYF.

This clonotype turned up a few times. The chain couples TRBV6-1 to TRBJ1-4, with TRBD1 matching 10 bases. The CDR3 has 13 amino acids. V was pared by 5 bases and J by 7 bases, with 1 base of the junction left unmatched. The germline CDR1 and CDR2 sequences are MNHNS and SASEGT. The CDR3 spells CASSRDRGEKLFF. DNA of the CDR3: TGTGCCAGCAGTAGGGACAGGGGTGAAAAACTGTTTTTT.

The chain uses TRBV20-1 and TRBJ2-1; perhaps TRBD1 as D (6 bases). CDR3 length: 17 residues. Trimming took 6 bases from V and 3 from J, leaving 24 bases between them. Germline loops: CDR1 DFQATT, CDR2 SNEGSKA (reference sequence). CDR3 sequence: CSARSRGHNSDYNEQFF. CDR3 DNA: TGCAGTGCCAGAAGCCGGGGACACAATTCAGACTACAATGAGCAGTTCTTC.

To note about this clonotype: The junction shows a germline mismatch at one end, possibly a read error. The rearrangement joins TRBV7-9 to TRBJ1-2; D gene ambiguous. Germline-derived CDR1 and CDR2 are SEHNR and FQNEAQ (reference sequence). This CDR3 comprises 16 residues. This CDR3 reads CASSLQRNGVVYGYTF. The CDR3 DNA is TGTGCCAGCAGCTTGCAGAGGAACGGGGTCGTATATGGGTACACCTTC.

Only a few counts were recorded for this clonotype. CDR3 DNA sequence: TGTGCCAGCAGCGCCGGGACTAGCGGGGGCACCGGGGAGCTGTTTTTT. Its translation: CASSAGTSGGTGELFF. This chain links TRBV9 with TRBJ2-2; TRBD2 matches 14 bases. V lost 3 bases and J lost 4; bases outside the gene matches: 2. This CDR3 comprises 16 residues. Germline values: CDR1 SGDLS, CDR2 YYNGEE.

This clonotype has only one observation. The chain employs TRBV12-3 or TRBV12-4 and TRBJ2-7; tentative D call: TRBD2 (6 bases). Trimming took 6 bases from V and 5 from J, leaving 11 bases between them. CDR3 length equals 12 residues. For the CDR3, the DNA is TGTGCCAGCAGGAGGGGACTCAACGAGCAGTACGTC. Its translation: CASRRGLNEQYV.

The chain uses TRBV7-8 and TRBJ2-7; D may match TRBD1 or TRBD2 (5 bases each). The CDR3 consists of 18 residues. CDR1 SGHVS and CDR2 FQNEAQ come from the germline V gene. In DNA, the CDR3 is TGCGCCAGCAGATCCCGGGACGGAACCACAGCCCTTTCCTACGAGCAGTACGTC. Its protein product is CASRSRDGTTALSYEQYV.

By sample share, this clonotype is large. V gene TRBV20-1 combines with J gene TRBJ1-4; unclear D gene. The CDR3 totals 15 residues. Germline V gene lookup returns CDR1 DFQATT and CDR2 SNEGSKA (reference sequence). The germline V and J ends were trimmed by 0 bases and 6 bases, with 14 bases remaining between them. The CDR3: CSARDRDKGDEKLFF. The CDR3, as DNA: TGCAGTGCTAGAGACAGAGACAAGGGAGATGAAAAACTGTTTTTT.

Only one count was recorded for this clonotype. This chain connects TRBV7-8 to TRBJ1-3; 10 positions match TRBD1. Germline trimming cut 3 bases from V and 8 bases from J; bases unmatched to any gene: 13. Germline values: CDR1 SGHVS, CDR2 FQNEAQ. CDR3 size: 17 residues. The CDR3 region is CASSFQGQGTAVYTIYF. CDR3 nucleotide sequence: TGTGCCAGCAGCTTTCAGGGACAGGGGACTGCCGTTTACACCATATATTTT.

In its sample, this clonotype was seen once. The V gene is TRBV2, the J gene TRBJ1-1; no reliable D call. The CDR3 loop spans 13 amino acids. Per the germline V gene, CDR1 is SNHLY and CDR2 is FYNNEI. V lost 7 bases and J lost 1, with 10 bases in between. This chain's CDR3 is CASKAWSNTEAFF. The CDR3, as DNA: TGTGCCAGCAAGGCATGGTCGAACACTGAAGCTTTCTTT.

Regarding this clonotype: A much bigger clone sits one base away, suggesting this may be a read error. As the CDR3 is not closed by the conserved phenylalanine or tryptophan, this likely results from a read error. The DNA is left out, because the CDR3 cannot be placed on it with certainty; the CDR3 is given as TCRdb lists it. The rearrangement joins TRBV9 to TRBJ2-1; the table gives TRBD1 as D, unverified against the DNA. The length of the CDR3 is 13 amino acids, counting both ends. Germline-derived CDR1 and CDR2 are SGDLS and YYNGEE. This CDR3 is CASSVGTARNQLL.

The V call is TRBV20-1, the J call TRBJ2-7, with D tentatively TRBD2 (5 bases). The CDR3 is 13 residues long. Germline CDR1 and CDR2: DFQATT and SNEGSKA (reference sequence). Written as DNA, the CDR3 is TGCTCCGCAGCGGCGAATCTGATCTATGAGCAGTACTTC. Protein: CSAAANLIYEQYF.

Comment on this clonotype: The junction differs from germline at one of its ends, possibly a read error. This chain uses TRBV7-2 with TRBJ2-5, with D hard to call. Germline lookup yields CDR1 SGHTA and CDR2 FQGNSA. The CDR3 covers 12 residues. Written as DNA, the CDR3 is TGTGCCAGCAGCTTGACCGGAGAGACCCGGTACTTC. Encoded protein: CASSLTGETRYF.

A note on this clonotype: An end of the junction does not agree with germline; a read error may underlie this. The genes are TRBV7-2 and TRBJ2-1; perhaps TRBD2 as D (6 bases). The CDR3 has 14 residues. Germline values: CDR1 SGHTA, CDR2 FQGNSA. The CDR3 loop reads CASISGEGRDYEYF. The CDR3 bases are TGTGCCAGCATTTCGGGAGAGGGACGCGACTATGAGTACTTC.

The genes are TRBV11-3 and TRBJ2-5, with D unclear. The CDR3 is 14 residues long. Trimming removed 2 bases from V and 3 bases from J, with 10 bases in between. Germline V gene lookup returns CDR1 SGHNT and CDR2 YENEEA. For the CDR3, the DNA is TGTGCCAGCAGCTTAAATCTCGCAGAAGAGACCCAGTACTTC. Protein sequence: CASSLNLAEETQYF. Using reference TRBV11-3 and TRBJ2-5 for the parts outside the CDR3, the full variable domain is EAGVVQSPRYKIIEKKQPVAFWCNPISGHNTLYWYLQNLGQGPELLIRYENEEAVDDSQLPKDRFSAERLKGVDSTLKIQPAELGDSAVYLCASSLNLAEETQYFGPGTRLLVL.

This clonotype appeared once. The chain links TRBV5-1 to TRBJ2-3; a possible D gene is TRBD1 (5 bases). This CDR3 is built from 15 residues. CDR1 is SGHRS, CDR2 YFSETQ, per germline. V shed 4 bases and J shed 3 bases, with 15 bases lying between them. CDR3: CASSRTIARTDTQYF. As DNA, the CDR3 is TGCGCCAGCAGCCGGACAATCGCGAGGACAGATACGCAGTATTTT.

A note on this clonotype: At one end, the junction sequence differs from germline, possibly due to a read error. The chain joins TRBV2 to TRBJ2-1, with D perhaps matching TRBD1 or TRBD2 (6 bases each). CDR3 size: 13 residues. Germline V lookup: CDR1 SNHLY, CDR2 FYNNEI. DNA of the CDR3: TGTGCCAGCGGAGACGGGGGCGCGGATACGCGGTACTTT. Its protein product is CASGDGGADTRYF.

V and J are TRBV9 and TRBJ2-7; TRBD1 agrees at 9 bases. This CDR3 comprises 18 residues. CDR1 and CDR2 (germline): SGDLS, YYNGEE. V was pared by 3 bases and J by 2 bases, with 15 bases of the junction left unmatched. The CDR3 region has the DNA TGTGCCAGCAGCGCTACAGGGGGCGGGGCCAACGTCCCCTACGAGCAGTACGTC. Amino acid sequence: CASSATGGGANVPYEQYV.

At least ten counts were recorded for this clonotype. This chain uses TRBV20-1 with TRBJ2-1; tentatively, D is TRBD2 (6 bases). This CDR3 region has 16 residues. V lost 3 bases and J 6 bases, leaving 21 bases between the germline ends. Germline V gene lookup returns CDR1 DFQATT and CDR2 SNEGSKA (reference sequence). The CDR3 is CSARINTGLGINEQFF. The CDR3 nucleotides are TGCAGTGCTAGGATTAATACGGGACTGGGGATCAATGAGCAGTTCTTC.

This clonotype has a handful of counts. This chain joins TRBV7-8 and TRBJ2-1, with a weak D call TRBD2 (6 bases). Germline-derived CDR1 and CDR2 are SGHVS and FQNEAQ. V was trimmed by 0 bases and J by 13 bases, leaving 22 bases between them. The CDR3 length is 16 residues. CDR3 nucleotide sequence: TGTGCCAGCAGCTTAGCGGGAGGTGGCGATACGCAGGATCAGTTCTTC. Its translation: CASSLAGGGDTQDQFF. Looking up the rest from reference TRBV7-8 and TRBJ2-1 gives the full variable domain: GAGVSQSPRYKVAKRGQDVALRCDPISGHVSLFWYQQALGQGPEFLTYFQNEAQLDKSGLPSDRFFAERPEGSVSTLKIQRTQQEDSAVYLCASSLAGGGDTQDQFFGPGTRLTVL.